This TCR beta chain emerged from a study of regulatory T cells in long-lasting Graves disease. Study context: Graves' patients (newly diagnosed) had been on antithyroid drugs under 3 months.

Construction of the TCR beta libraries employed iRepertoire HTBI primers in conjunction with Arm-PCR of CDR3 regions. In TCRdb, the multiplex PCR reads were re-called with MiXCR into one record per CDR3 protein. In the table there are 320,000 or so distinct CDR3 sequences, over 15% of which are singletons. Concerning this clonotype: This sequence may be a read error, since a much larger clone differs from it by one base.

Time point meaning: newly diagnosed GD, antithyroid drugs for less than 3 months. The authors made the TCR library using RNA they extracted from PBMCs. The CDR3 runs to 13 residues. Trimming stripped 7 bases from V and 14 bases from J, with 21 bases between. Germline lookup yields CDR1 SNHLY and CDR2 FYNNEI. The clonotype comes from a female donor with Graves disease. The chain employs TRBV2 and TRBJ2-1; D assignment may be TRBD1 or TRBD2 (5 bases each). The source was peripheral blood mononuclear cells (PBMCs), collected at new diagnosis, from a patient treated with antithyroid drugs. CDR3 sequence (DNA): TGTGCCAGCATTATTATACCGGGACGGGGAAAGTTCTTC. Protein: CASIIIPGRGKFF.